Presented here are 24 T cell receptor beta chains from one specimen sequenced in a study of cytomegalovirus exposure and HLA in healthy donors. 13 Jbeta primers and 60 Vbeta primers were used for the PCR. Repertoires were generated with immunoSEQ multiplex PCR, while TCRdb's copy carries only in-frame clones and drops some. Of 90,000 or so clones listed, 70% to 75% are singletons. Sequenced input: PBMCs. The origin of the receptors is a woman between 18 and 30 years old in good health and CMV-seropositive.

This clone was seen only a few times. This rearrangement joins TRBV6-6 to TRBJ1-5, with D possibly being TRBD1 (6 bases). V was clipped by 6 bases and J by 1 base, with 13 bases between them. Germline V gene data show CDR1 as MNHNY and CDR2 as SVGAGI (reference sequence). The CDR3 extends over 15 amino acids. The CDR3 region has the DNA TGTGCCAGCAGCAAAAGGGGGGGAAGCAATCAGCCCCAGCATTTT. This gives the protein CASSKRGGSNQPQHF.

The chain combines TRBV14 with TRBJ1-6, with 7 nucleotides matching TRBD1. With 4 bases clipped from V and 8 bases from J, the junction kept 8 bases outside the gene matches. The CDR3 extends over 15 amino acids. Germline CDR1 reads SGHDN; CDR2 reads FVKESK. CDR3: CASSPRQGPHSPLHF. CDR3 in DNA: TGTGCCAGCAGCCCCCGACAGGGTCCTCATTCACCCCTCCACTTT. Supplemented by reference TRBV14 and TRBJ1-6, the full variable domain reads EAGVTQFPSHSVIEKGQTVTLRCDPISGHDNLYWYRRVMGKEIKFLLHFVKESKQDESGMPNNRFLAERTGGTYSTLKVQPAELEDSGVYFCASSPRQGPHSPLHFGNGTRLTVT.

The rearrangement joins TRBV6-1 to TRBJ2-3; 8 bases are shared with TRBD1. V shed 8 bases and J 4 bases; nucleotides not matched to a gene: 11. Germline values: CDR1 MNHNS, CDR2 SASEGT. The CDR3 covers 15 residues. Here the CDR3 DNA reads TGTGCCAGCGCCAGGGGGCGCGGGGTGCCAGATACGCAGTATTTT. It codes for CASARGRGVPDTQYF.

This clone showed up just a few times. The gene calls are TRBV7-8 and TRBJ1-2; 8 positions agree with TRBD1. Germline-derived CDR1 and CDR2 are SGHVS and FQNEAQ. The V segment lost 4 bases and the J segment 4 bases; nucleotides outside the gene matches: 14. There are 17 residues in the CDR3. The CDR3 region has the DNA TGTGCCAGCAGCTCCTCCCGGCAGACAGGGGTGGGCTATGGCTACACCTTC. Its protein product is CASSSSRQTGVGYGYTF.

A single count supports this clone. The V call is TRBV7-9, the J call TRBJ1-5, with D possibly being TRBD1 (5 bases). V dropped 11 bases and J dropped 0 bases, with 14 bases sitting between them. Looked up from germline, CDR1 is SEHNR and CDR2 is FQNEAQ (reference sequence). This CDR3 is built from 14 residues. CDR3 nucleotides: TGTGCCGGCCCGTCAAGGGGTAGCAATCAGCCCCAGCATTTT. It encodes CAGPSRGSNQPQHF. The full variable domain, its missing parts supplied by reference TRBV7-9 and TRBJ1-5, is DTGVSQNPRHKITKRGQNVTFRCDPISEHNRLYWYRQTLGQGPEFLTYFQNEAQLEKSRLLSDRFSAERPKGSFSTLEIQRTEQGDSAMYLCAGPSRGSNQPQHFGDGTRLSIL.

This clone was observed a few times. The CDR3: CASSYDRLYGYTF. The CDR3 nucleotides read TGTGCCAGCAGCTACGACAGGCTTTATGGCTACACCTTC. This sequence joins TRBV5-5 and TRBJ1-2; D might be TRBD1 (6 bases). CDR3 length: 13 residues. V dropped 3 bases and J dropped 5 bases, with 11 bases sitting between them. CDR1 is SGHKS and CDR2 is YYEKEE in the germline V gene (reference sequence).

The rearrangement links TRBV19 to TRBJ1-4, with 9 positions matching TRBD1. After removal of 7 bases from V and 6 bases from J, the junction contained 3 bases not matched to a gene. CDR1 and CDR2 from the germline V gene are LNHDA and SQIVND (reference sequence). The CDR3 is 13 residues long. CDR3 loop: CASTRQGDEKLFF. CDR3 in DNA: TGTGCCAGTACCCGACAGGGGGATGAAAAACTGTTTTTT.

The chain couples TRBV6-5 to TRBJ2-5, with D tentatively TRBD2 (6 bases). This CDR3 contains 12 residues. Trimming pared 10 bases from V and 5 bases from J, leaving 14 bases between. Per germline, CDR1 MNHEY and CDR2 SVGAGI. CDR3 amino acids: CATTAGRETQYF. The CDR3 DNA reads as TGTGCCACCACAGCTGGGAGGGAGACCCAGTACTTC.

The chain carries TRBV19 and TRBJ2-3, with 8 bases matching TRBD1. CDR1 and CDR2 from the germline V gene are LNHDA and SQIVND (reference sequence). The V and J ends lost 6 bases and 4 bases, in that order; junction bases with no gene match: 6. The CDR3 consists of 14 residues. The CDR3, as DNA: TGTGCCAGTAGGAGGACAGGGAGCCCAGATACGCAGTATTTT. Residues: CASRRTGSPDTQYF.

This chain links TRBV12-5 with TRBJ2-7; 7 positions match TRBD2. The J segment lost 4 bases and the V segment lost 2 bases, leaving 11 bases of the junction unmatched. CDR1 and CDR2 from the germline V gene are LGHNT and FRNRAP. CDR3 size: 16 residues. CDR3 region: CASGLPPSGEQYEQYF. CDR3 sequence (DNA): TGTGCTAGTGGTTTGCCCCCCAGCGGGGAACAGTACGAGCAGTACTTC.

This clone was counted between two and nine times. The chain couples TRBV18 to TRBJ1-6, with a weak D call TRBD1 (5 bases). CDR1 is KGHSH and CDR2 is LQKENI in the germline V gene. CDR3 length: 14 residues. Trimming stripped 0 bases from V and 7 bases from J, with 7 bases between. The CDR3 region is CASSPPTVNSPLHF. The CDR3 region has the DNA TGTGCCAGCTCACCACCGACAGTAAATTCACCCCTCCACTTT.

This chain connects TRBV6-1 to TRBJ1-5; TRBD1 matches 8 bases. The germline gives CDR1 MNHNS, CDR2 SASEGT. The CDR3 is 15 amino acids. Unmatched junction bases numbered 5, after V lost 6 bases and J lost 1 base. The CDR3 region is CASRTDRASNQPQHF. In DNA form, the CDR3 reads TGTGCCAGCAGGACGGACAGGGCCAGCAATCAGCCCCAGCATTTT.

This chain uses TRBV4-3 with TRBJ2-7; TRBD1 agrees at 7 bases. Germline CDR1 reads LGHNA; CDR2 reads YSLEER. Trimming at V came to 4 bases and at J to 2 bases, leaving 8 bases not matched to a gene. This CDR3 has 15 amino acids. In nucleotides, the CDR3 is TGCGCCAGCAGCCGCGGACAGGATCCCACCTACGAGCAGTACTTC. Protein sequence: CASSRGQDPTYEQYF.

The chain combines TRBV27 with TRBJ2-7, with 12 bases identical to TRBD1. Germline lookup yields CDR1 MNHEY and CDR2 SMNVEV (reference sequence). The CDR3 is made up of 15 amino acids. V was pared by 5 bases and J by 7 bases, with 9 bases of the junction left unmatched. CDR3 nucleotides: TGTGCCAGCAGTACCCGGGACAGGGGGCGAGTAGAGCAGTACTTC. It codes for CASSTRDRGRVEQYF.

This clone was found once. This chain joins TRBV5-4 and TRBJ1-6; unclear D gene. CDR1 and CDR2 (germline): SGHNT, YYREEE (reference sequence). This CDR3 is 16 amino acids long. V lost 0 bases to trimming and J lost 0 bases, with 7 bases between them. Written as DNA, the CDR3 is TGTGCCAGCAGCTTGGCCGGTAGCTCCTATAATTCACCCCTCCACTTT. It translates to CASSLAGSSYNSPLHF.

In its sample, this clone was seen a few times. The chain carries TRBV19 and TRBJ1-2; 7 bases line up with TRBD1. The CDR3 is 14 amino acids. V trimming: 9 bases; J trimming: 2 bases; junction bases outside the gene matches: 9. The germline gives CDR1 LNHDA, CDR2 SQIVND (reference sequence). This CDR3 reads CASNPKGQNYGYTF. CDR3 in DNA: TGTGCCAGCAACCCCAAGGGACAGAACTATGGCTACACCTTC.

The chain combines TRBV5-6 with TRBJ1-5, with 8 nucleotides matching TRBD1. Unmatched junction bases numbered 6, after V lost 4 bases and J lost 0 bases. Germline CDR1 is SGHDT and CDR2 is YYEEEE. CDR3 length: 16 residues. The DNA for the CDR3 is TGTGCCAGCAGCACAGGGGGAGGGTTTAGCAATCAGCCCCAGCATTTT. It specifies CASSTGGGFSNQPQHF.

The chain has TRBV2 and TRBJ1-1; 12 nucleotides align to TRBD1. Germline CDR1 SNHLY, CDR2 FYNNEI. The CDR3 contains 14 residues. V lost 11 bases, J lost 4 bases, and 8 bases stayed unmatched. The CDR3 nucleotides read TGTGCCGTCACCCGGGACAGGGGGCGCACTGAAGCTTTCTTT. Its protein product is CAVTRDRGRTEAFF. Based on the CDR3 plus reference TRBV2 and TRBJ1-1, the full variable domain is EPEVTQTPSHQVTQMGQEVILRCVPISNHLYFYWYRQILGQKVEFLVSFYNNEISEKSEIFDDQFSVERPDGSNFTLKIRSTKLEDSAMYFCAVTRDRGRTEAFFGQGTRLTVV.

J is TRBJ1-1 and V is TRBV7-3; possibly TRBD1 for D (5 bases). The germline V gene has CDR1 SGHTA and CDR2 FQGTGA. This CDR3 is 13 amino acids long. V shed 3 bases and J shed 1 base, with 6 bases lying between them. The CDR3 sequence: CASSFRANTEAFF. Written as DNA, the CDR3 is TGTGCCAGCAGCTTCAGGGCGAACACTGAAGCTTTCTTT. Supplemented by reference TRBV7-3 and TRBJ1-1, the full variable domain reads GAGVSQTPSNKVTEKGKYVELRCDPISGHTALYWYRQSLGQGPEFLIYFQGTGAADDSGLPNDRFFAVRPEGSVSTLKIQRTERGDSAVYLCASSFRANTEAFFGQGTRLTVV.

This clone was found a few times. The gene calls are TRBV5-1 and TRBJ1-1; D unresolved. This CDR3 is 13 amino acids long. The germline V gene has CDR1 SGHRS and CDR2 YFSETQ. V lost 2 bases to trimming and J lost 1 base, with 6 bases between them. CDR3 bases: TGCGCCAGCAGCTTCGAGGGGAACACTGAAGCTTTCTTT. It encodes CASSFEGNTEAFF. Full variable domain (remainder filled in from reference TRBV5-1 and TRBJ1-1): KAGVTQTPRYLIKTRGQQVTLSCSPISGHRSVSWYQQTPGQGLQFLFEYFSETQRNKGNFPGRFSGRQFSNSRSEMNVSTLELGDSALYLCASSFEGNTEAFFGQGTRLTVV.

This clone appeared a few times. This chain links TRBV9 with TRBJ1-2; TRBD1 aligns across 7 bases. J lost 6 bases, V lost 3 bases, and 11 bases had no gene match. CDR3 length: 15 residues. In germline, CDR1 is SGDLS, CDR2 YYNGEE. CDR3 in amino acids: CASSAGGGQRDGYTF. In nucleotides, the CDR3 is TGTGCCAGCAGCGCCGGGGGGGGACAGCGCGATGGCTACACCTTC. Using reference TRBV9 and TRBJ1-2 for the parts outside the CDR3, the full variable domain is DSGVTQTPKHLITATGQRVTLRCSPRSGDLSVYWYQQSLDQGLQFLIQYYNGEERAKGNILERFSAQQFPDLHSELNLSSLELGDSALYFCASSAGGGQRDGYTFGSGTRLTVV.

V gene TRBV28 combines with J gene TRBJ1-5; 8 bases are shared with TRBD1. The germline CDR1 and CDR2 sequences are MDHEN and SYDVKM. This CDR3 contains 14 residues. Trimming took 5 bases from V and 6 from J; bases not matched to a gene: 6. The CDR3, as DNA: TGTGCCAGCAGTGACATGGACAGGGCTCAGCCCCAGCATTTT. Encoded protein: CASSDMDRAQPQHF.

The J gene is TRBJ1-1, the V gene TRBV7-3, with 11 bases that match TRBD1. CDR3 size: 15 residues. The V gene end was trimmed by 0 bases and the J gene end by 11 bases; junction bases not matched to a gene: 8. Germline-derived CDR1 and CDR2 are SGHTA and FQGTGA. Written as DNA, the CDR3 is TGTGCCAGCAGCTTAACCCCCGGACAGGGGGCGGGGGCTTTCTTT. Its protein is CASSLTPGQGAGAFF.

The chain carries TRBV19 and TRBJ1-4, with D perhaps matching TRBD1 (5 bases). V shed 8 bases and J shed 7 bases, with 11 bases lying between them. This CDR3 region has 12 residues. In germline, CDR1 is LNHDA, CDR2 SQIVND (reference sequence). The CDR3 protein is CASGKGLEKLFF. Written as DNA, the CDR3 is TGTGCCAGTGGGAAGGGGCTTGAAAAACTGTTTTTT.